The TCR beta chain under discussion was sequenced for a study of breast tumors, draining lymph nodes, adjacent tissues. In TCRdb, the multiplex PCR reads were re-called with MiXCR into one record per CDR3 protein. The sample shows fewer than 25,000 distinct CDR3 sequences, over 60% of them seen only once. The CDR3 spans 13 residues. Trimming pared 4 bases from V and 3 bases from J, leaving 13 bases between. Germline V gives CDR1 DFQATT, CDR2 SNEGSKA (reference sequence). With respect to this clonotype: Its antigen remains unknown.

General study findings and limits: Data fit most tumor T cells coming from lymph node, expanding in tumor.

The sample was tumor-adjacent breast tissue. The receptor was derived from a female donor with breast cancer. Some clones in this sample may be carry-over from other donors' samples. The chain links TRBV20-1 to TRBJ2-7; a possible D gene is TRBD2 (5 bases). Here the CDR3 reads CSAKQSTSYEQYF. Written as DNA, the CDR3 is TGCAGTGCTAAACAATCAACTAGCTACGAGCAGTACTTC.